This TCR beta chain was profiled in a study of neurological immune-mediated disorders (dated by TCRdb to about 2019). In terms of the full investigation: Among the 35 or so multiple sclerosis patients, relapsing-remitting MS was present in some 30 and secondary progressive MS was present in 3. The cohort comprised 60 to 75 subjects: 14 HAM/TSP patients, approximately 34 multiple sclerosis patients and around 20 healthy controls. Peripheral blood TCR-beta repertoires from HTLV-I-associated myelopathy (HAM/TSP) patients, multiple sclerosis patients and healthy controls were compared by UMI-based sequencing. The approximately 110 TCR-beta libraries covered PBMC samples along with longitudinal samples, technical triplicates, and paired sorted CD4+ and CD8+ T-cell subsets. Findings and caveats that apply to the study as a whole: In a phylogenetic analysis, the repertoires of 18 out of 34 MS patients fell into a single cluster of related CDR3 sequences, pointing to a possible signature at the repertoire level. Expanded clones from different subjects shared no identical CDR3 amino acid sequences, which suggests that TCR-beta repertoires were private in all groups. No clinical or MRI features were associated with the MS cluster, and the authors said that larger cohorts are needed. TCR clonal expansion was highest in HAM/TSP patients and lowest in MS patients, with MS patients falling below even healthy controls.

For unsorted PBMC libraries, 2 million PBMCs were used after storage in RNAlater at -80 degrees C until RNA extraction. Multiple sclerosis patients were enrolled in a US clinical protocol under which disease progression was evaluated by magnetic resonance imaging. PBMCs were separated from peripheral blood using Ficoll-Hypaque density gradient centrifugation and then cryopreserved in liquid nitrogen. cDNA was synthesized by template-switch 5'RACE using a primer carrying a 10-nucleotide random unique molecular identifier by which each TCR transcript was tagged. Over 170 million TCR-beta sequences, covering 15-18 subjects, were produced in each sequencing run. The RNeasy kit was used for extraction of total RNA. Using the KAPA Real-time Library Amplification kit, TCR-beta VDJ regions were amplified with primers for the TCR constant region and the 5'RACE anchor. A first PCR added sample indexes and Illumina adaptors, and a second PCR then raised library yield. The roughly 650 bp TCR product was size-selected on a 2% E-gel SizeSelection system after Ampure bead purification. Before pooling, library quality was checked on a Bioanalyzer, concentration was measured with Qubit, and libraries were quantified with the Kapa Library Quantification kit. Paired-end 2 x 150 bp sequencing of the libraries was performed on an Illumina HiSeq 2500. To increase sequence diversity, about 23-32% phiX was spiked into each library pool. In the source study's methods: The UMI-based MiGEC pipeline processed quality-filtered reads and removed over 75% of raw TCR sequences during error correction. IMGT germline references were used for alignment of VDJ genes, and clonotypes were defined by a unique CDR3 amino acid sequence together with V-J genes. Clonal expansion, Shannon diversity and CDR3 relatedness (CalcPairwiseDistances, ClusterSamples) were evaluated with VDJtools, and phylogenetic trees were built with CLCbio workbench. A clone was classed as expanded if it had 8 or more unique UMIs, a cutoff based on coefficient-of-variation modelling across technical triplicates. Using fastp at Q25 and MiXCR, TCRdb reprocessed the public reads and kept productive beta chains. Each record represents a unique CDR3 protein, reported with the most common genes and DNA among its rows. These V and J calls are TCRdb output, not the study's own analysis. For this sample the table gives 45,000 to 65,000 distinct CDR3 sequences, of which less than 5% were detected only once. About 3% of the sample rests with the top ten.

Per the germline V gene, SQVTM is the CDR1 and ANQGSEA is the CDR2. A total of 14 residues make up the CDR3, ends included. The retained sequence is limited to the CDR3, 42 bases, with the frame set at the first base. V loses 1 base, J loses 7 bases, and the germline ends lie 16 bases apart. The sample holds a few counts of this clonotype. Its antigen remains undetermined. This may be a read error: a much more frequent sequence differs by one nucleotide. The conserved phenylalanine or tryptophan is not found at the CDR3 terminus, so this likely reflects a read error. The sequenced material came from PBMCs. This TCR derives from a middle-aged man with multiple sclerosis. This receptor chain uses TRBV29-1 and TRBJ1-2, with TRBD1 tentatively as D gene (5 bases match). The DNA is as follows: TGCAGCGTTGAAGTCAGGCAGGTTGGGGCTGGCTACACCATC. Translation gives CSVEVRQVGAGYTI.